These 11 T cell receptor beta chains share one sample of origin, sequenced in a study of cytomegalovirus exposure and HLA in healthy donors. 60 Vbeta and 13 Jbeta primers were used in PCR. TCRdb keeps only in-frame clones here, not all; method: immunoSEQ multiplex PCR. The sample yields around 250,000 clones, roughly four fifths seen once. Material for sequencing was PBMCs. All receptors derive from a woman aged 55 to 70 in good health and CMV-seropositive.

The chain uses TRBV6-1 and TRBJ1-1, with a weak D call TRBD1 (5 bases). The CDR3 is made up of 13 amino acids. Germline V lookup: CDR1 MNHNS, CDR2 SASEGT. V shed 6 bases and J shed 0 bases, with 8 bases lying between them. The CDR3 DNA is TGTGCCAGCAGGGGGCAGGTGAACACTGAAGCTTTCTTT. Protein: CASRGQVNTEAFF.

The V gene is TRBV30, the J gene TRBJ1-1; 12 bases map to TRBD1. Germline CDR1 is GTSNPN and CDR2 is SVGIG (reference sequence). The CDR3 runs to 18 residues. With 3 bases clipped from V and 2 bases from J, the junction kept 13 bases outside the gene matches. The CDR3 here is CAWRKARDRGRGNTEAFF. The CDR3 DNA reads TGTGCCTGGAGGAAAGCCCGGGACAGGGGGCGGGGAAACACTGAAGCTTTCTTT.

The DNA of the CDR3 is TGTGCCAGCAGCTTAGACGGGAAAGGGGAAAAACTGTTTTTT. Residues: CASSLDGKGEKLFF. This sequence joins TRBV7-9 and TRBJ1-4; D is ambiguous. Germline V CDR1 and CDR2: SEHNR, FQNEAQ (reference sequence). There are 14 residues in the CDR3. Trimming stripped 1 base from V and 8 bases from J, with 11 bases between. Looking up the rest from reference TRBV7-9 and TRBJ1-4 gives the full variable domain: DTGVSQNPRHKITKRGQNVTFRCDPISEHNRLYWYRQTLGQGPEFLTYFQNEAQLEKSRLLSDRFSAERPKGSFSTLEIQRTEQGDSAMYLCASSLDGKGEKLFFGSGTQLSVL.

The chain uses TRBV6-6 and TRBJ2-5, with 8 bases that match TRBD2. Germline-derived CDR1 and CDR2 are MNHNY and SVGAGI (reference sequence). The junction had 14 bases not matched to a gene; V was cut back by 5 bases and J by 6 bases. CDR3 length equals 16 residues. CDR3 sequence: CASSPGTREYQKTQYF. The DNA of the CDR3 is TGTGCCAGCAGTCCTGGGACTAGGGAGTATCAGAAGACCCAGTACTTC.

This chain connects TRBV7-9 to TRBJ1-1; possible D gene TRBD1, 5 bases. The CDR3 contains 15 residues. Germline lookup yields CDR1 SEHNR and CDR2 FQNEAQ (reference sequence). V dropped 1 base and J dropped 0 bases, with 9 bases sitting between them. For the CDR3, the DNA is TGTGCCAGCAGCTTAGAAGACAGTTTGAACACTGAAGCTTTCTTT. This codes for CASSLEDSLNTEAFF.

The CDR3 reads CASSSDQRWIYEQYF. The CDR3 nucleotides read TGTGCCAGCAGTTCCGATCAGCGGTGGATCTACGAGCAGTACTTC. This sequence joins TRBV6-6 and TRBJ2-7, with a weak D call TRBD2 (5 bases). The CDR3 has 15 amino acids. V was pared by 4 bases and J by 3 bases, with 16 bases between. The germline V gene has CDR1 MNHNY and CDR2 SVGAGI (reference sequence).

This chain connects TRBV6-5 to TRBJ2-7; 8 bases line up with TRBD2. V gave up 3 bases and J gave up 4 bases; unmatched junction bases: 5. Germline V CDR1 and CDR2: MNHEY, SVGAGI. The CDR3 consists of 14 residues. CDR3 loop: CASSYFSGGYEQYF. The CDR3 DNA reads TGTGCCAGCAGTTATTTCAGCGGGGGATACGAGCAGTACTTC.

This clone has only one observation. The chain employs TRBV11-3 and TRBJ2-2; maybe TRBD1 (6 bases). The CDR3 runs to 16 residues. V gave up 5 bases and J gave up 3 bases, with 16 bases separating them. CDR1 and CDR2 (germline): SGHNT, YENEEA. The CDR3 protein is CASSPGVYLDTGELFF. The CDR3 DNA is TGTGCCAGCAGCCCAGGGGTGTATCTTGACACCGGGGAGCTGTTTTTT.

This sequence joins TRBV28 and TRBJ2-7; TRBD1 aligns across 10 bases. The germline CDR1 and CDR2 sequences are MDHEN and SYDVKM. J was trimmed by 5 bases and V by 6 bases; bases with no gene match: 7. This CDR3 is 14 amino acids long. DNA for the CDR3: TGTGCCAGCAGGTTACCGGGACAGGGGAACGAGCAGTACTTC. This gives the protein CASRLPGQGNEQYF. Full variable domain (outside the CDR3, taken from reference TRBV28 and TRBJ2-7): DVKVTQSSRYLVKRTGEKVFLECVQDMDHENMFWYRQDPGLGLRLIYFSYDVKMKEKGDIPEGYSVSREKKERFSLILESASTNQTSMYLCASRLPGQGNEQYFGPGTRLTVT.

The J gene is TRBJ2-5, the V gene TRBV5-1; 7 positions agree with TRBD1. The DNA end is a closer match to TRBJ2-7, so the J assignment may be wrong. This CDR3 has 13 residues. The germline V gene encodes CDR1 SGHRS and CDR2 YFSETQ. The CDR3 loop is CASSLDPGGEQYF. The DNA for the CDR3 is TGCGCCAGCAGCTTGGACCCAGGGGGCGAGCAGTACTTC.

V gene TRBV28 combines with J gene TRBJ2-7; 9 nucleotides agree with TRBD2. The CDR3 runs to 15 residues. The germline V gene encodes CDR1 MDHEN and CDR2 SYDVKM. V lost 6 bases, J lost 0 bases, and 6 bases stayed unmatched. The CDR3 region is CASRGTSRYSYEQYF. The CDR3 DNA is TGTGCCAGCAGAGGGACTAGCCGTTACTCCTACGAGCAGTACTTC.